This T cell receptor beta chain derives from a study of blood T cell repertoires in COVID-19. Clones were sequenced by immunoSEQ multiplex PCR, and TCRdb holds only the in-frame ones, with some missing. The table records over 100,000 clones, about 89% of them present only once. Germline assignment: CDR1 MNHEY and CDR2 SMNVEV (reference sequence). This CDR3 is 14 amino acids long. Trimming took 3 bases from V and 7 from J; bases not matched to a gene: 4. The sequence came from a man aged 45-65 years with active COVID-19. The gene calls are TRBV27 and TRBJ1-4, with 8 bases that match TRBD1. The material sequenced was peripheral blood. The CDR3 reads CASSFRTGSEKLFF. CDR3 nucleotide sequence: TGTGCCAGCAGTTTCCGGACAGGGAGTGAAAAACTGTTTTTT.